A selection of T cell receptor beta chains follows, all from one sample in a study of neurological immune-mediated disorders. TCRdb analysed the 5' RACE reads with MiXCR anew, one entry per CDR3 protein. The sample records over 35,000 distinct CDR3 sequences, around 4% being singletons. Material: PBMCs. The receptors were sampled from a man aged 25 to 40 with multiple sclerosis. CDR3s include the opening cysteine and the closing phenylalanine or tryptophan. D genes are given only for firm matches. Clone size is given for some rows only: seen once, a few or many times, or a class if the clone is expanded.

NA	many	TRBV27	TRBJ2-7	CASSLGGEPAYEQYF	TGTGCCAGCAGTTTAGGTGGGGAACCTGCCTACGAGCAGTACTTC
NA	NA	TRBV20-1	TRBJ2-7	CSAPYSLDEPYEQYF	TGCAGTGCTCCTTATTCTCTGGACGAGCCCTACGAGCAGTACTTC
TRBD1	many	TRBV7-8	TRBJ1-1	CASSYTGVGTEAFF	TGTGCCAGCAGTTATACAGGGGTAGGAACTGAAGCTTTCTTT
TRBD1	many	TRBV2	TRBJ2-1	CASSNRGTDNEQFF	TGTGCCAGCAGTAACAGGGGGACGGACAATGAGCAGTTCTTC
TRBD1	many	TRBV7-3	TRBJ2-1	CASSSRGTGLYNEQFF	TGTGCCAGCAGCTCCCGCGGGACAGGTCTCTACAATGAGCAGTTCTTC
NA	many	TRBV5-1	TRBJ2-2	CASSFNVGANTGELFF	TGCGCCAGCAGCTTTAATGTGGGGGCGAACACCGGGGAGCTGTTTTTT
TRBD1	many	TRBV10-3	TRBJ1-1	CAISANRGNTNTEAFF	TGTGCCATCAGTGCTAACAGGGGGAATACGAACACTGAAGCTTTCTTT
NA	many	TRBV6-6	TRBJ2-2	CASSSPNTGELFF	TGTGCCAGCAGTTCCCCTAACACCGGGGAGCTGTTTTTT
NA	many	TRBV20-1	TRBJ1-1	CSARGGAEAFF	TGCAGTGCTAGAGGGGGGGCAGAAGCTTTCTTT
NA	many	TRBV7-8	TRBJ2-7	CASSFFQGDYEQYF	TGTGCCAGCAGCTTCTTTCAGGGTGACTACGAGCAGTACTTC
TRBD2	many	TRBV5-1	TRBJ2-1	CASSYSGGPLNEQFF	TGCGCCAGCAGCTATAGCGGGGGGCCGTTAAATGAGCAGTTCTTC
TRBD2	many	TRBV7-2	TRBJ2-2	CASSPGPSGGAYAGELFF	TGTGCCAGCAGCCCGGGGCCTAGCGGGGGGGCATATGCCGGGGAGCTGTTTTTT
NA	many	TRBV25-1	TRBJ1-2	CASSDRATFNYGYTF	TGTGCCAGCAGTGATAGAGCGACGTTTAACTATGGCTACACCTTC
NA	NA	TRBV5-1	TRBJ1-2	CASSLGDAALYGYTF	TGCGCCAGCAGCTTGGGGGACGCCGCCCTATATGGCTACACCTTC
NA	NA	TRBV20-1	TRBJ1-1	CSARDTVEAFF	TGCAGTGCTAGAGATACGGTTGAAGCTTTCTTT
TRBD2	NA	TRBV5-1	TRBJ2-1	CASSFGSSGSSYNEQFF	TGCGCCAGCAGCTTCGGCTCTAGCGGTAGCTCCTACAATGAGCAGTTCTTC
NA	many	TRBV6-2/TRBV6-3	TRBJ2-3	CASSYPRQGPDTQYF	TGTGCCAGCAGTTACCCTCGCCAGGGGCCAGATACGCAGTATTTT
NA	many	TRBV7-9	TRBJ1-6	CASSSRDDTSPLHF	TGTGCCAGCAGCTCGAGGGACGACACTTCACCCCTCCACTTT
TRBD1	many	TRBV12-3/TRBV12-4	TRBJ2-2	CASSSDRGGGELFF	TGTGCCAGCAGTTCCGACAGGGGGGGCGGGGAGCTGTTTTTT
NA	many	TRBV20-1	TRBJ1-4	CSARDSRNEKLFF	TGCAGTGCTAGGGACAGCAGAAATGAAAAACTGTTTTTT
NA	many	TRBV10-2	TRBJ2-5	CASTGLGLLSETQYF	TGCGCCAGCACTGGTCTGGGGCTGTTGTCGGAGACCCAGTACTTC
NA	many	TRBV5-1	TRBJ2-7	CASSLVGTPYEQYF	TGCGCCAGCAGCTTGGTTGGGACCCCATACGAGCAGTACTTC
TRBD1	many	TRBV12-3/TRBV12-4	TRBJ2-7	CASSLQGASYEQYF	TGTGCCAGCAGTTTACAGGGGGCCTCCTACGAGCAGTACTTC
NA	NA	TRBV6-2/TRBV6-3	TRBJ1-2	CASSYLGADYGYTF	TGTGCCAGCAGTTACTTGGGGGCTGACTATGGCTACACCTTC
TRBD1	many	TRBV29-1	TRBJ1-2	CSGGTGGGGYTF	TGCAGCGGAGGGACAGGGGGCGGAGGCTACACCTTC
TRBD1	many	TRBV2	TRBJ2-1	CASRIDRGLSDEQFF	TGTGCCAGCAGGATAGACAGGGGCTTAAGCGATGAGCAGTTCTTC
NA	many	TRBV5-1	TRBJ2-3	CASKVSTATDTQYF	TGCGCCAGCAAGGTGTCGACAGCCACAGATACGCAGTATTTT
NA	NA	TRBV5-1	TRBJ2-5	CASLNRGTPSIIFQETQYF	TGCGCCAGTCTAAACCGTGGGACACCCTCCATCATTTTCCAAGAGACCCAGTACTTC